The clone carrying this T cell receptor (beta chain) was recorded a few times. At one of its ends the junction is not consistent with the germline gene, which may arise from a read error. These data come from a study of blood T cells in healthy people across ages. A J-beta primer mix and a sample-barcoded 5' primer were used in a second PCR of roughly 6 to 11 cycles. TCRdb analysed the 5' RACE reads with MiXCR anew, one entry per CDR3 protein. The sample yields 650,000 to 800,000 distinct CDR3 sequences, around two fifths seen once. Germline V gives CDR1 SGDLS, CDR2 YYNGEE. The CDR3 consists of 14 residues.

The TCR comes from a man aged 60 to 69 in good health. Sequenced input: blood. The chain carries TRBV9 and TRBJ2-6; tentative D call: TRBD1 (5 bases). The CDR3 region has the DNA TGTGCCACCAGCAGGGCACCTGGGGCCAACGTCCTGACTTTC. Its translation is CATSRAPGANVLTF.